This T cell receptor beta chain comes out of a study of control samples from healthy donors and cancer patients. Germline-derived CDR1 and CDR2 are SGHVS and FNYEAQ. The CDR3 contains 15 residues. Trimming cost V 1 base and J 4 bases, with 14 bases left between them. Some clones are missing from TCRdb's copy, which holds only in-frame ones; the method was immunoSEQ multiplex PCR. Of some 67,000 clones in the sample, over 85% are singletons; the top ten hold 15% to 20%. The sequencing sample was made of PBMCs. The TCR comes from a man between 60 and 75 years old with lung cancer. The genes are TRBV7-6 and TRBJ2-7; TRBD1 or TRBD2 may be the D gene (6 bases each). In nucleotides, the CDR3 is TGTGCCAGCAGCTTAGGTGCCGGGGGCGGTTACGAGCAGTACTTC. Protein product: CASSLGAGGGYEQYF.